The 2 T cell receptor beta chains below were found in one sample sequenced in a study of PD-L1 blockade in urothelial cancer. Profiled with immunoSEQ multiplex PCR; TCRdb holds only in-frame clones, not every one. The sample holds fewer than 75,000 clones, approximately 87% seen once. Documented time point: pretreatment peripheral blood. Material: PBMCs, obtained around atezolizumab (anti-PD-L1) treatment. The receptors were sampled from a man aged 65 to 79 with urothelial cancer.

This clone was counted a few times. The V and J genes are TRBV20-1 and TRBJ2-7; D is possibly TRBD1 (5 bases). CDR1 DFQATT and CDR2 SNEGSKA come from the germline V gene (reference sequence). V lost 5 bases, J lost 3 bases, and 8 bases lay in between. The CDR3 is made up of 11 amino acids. The DNA for the CDR3 is TGCAGTGCTGCGGACATCTACGAGCAGTACTTC. Its protein is CSAADIYEQYF.

This rearrangement joins TRBV6-5 to TRBJ2-7, with TRBD1 identical over 10 bases. Losses at the gene ends were 2 bases for V and 2 bases for J; bases not matched to a gene: 3. The V gene's germline CDR1 is MNHEY and CDR2 SVGAGI. This CDR3 has 15 amino acids. CDR3 DNA: TGTGCCAGCAGTTACGCGGACAGGGGGACCTACGAGCAGTACTTC. Encoded protein: CASSYADRGTYEQYF.